This T cell receptor (beta chain) was captured in a study of shared clonotypes between healthy human individuals. The overall study: The donor pool was made up of a couple of women and a few men aged 18 to 49. Researchers assigned three CD4 naive, three CD4 memory, two CD8 naive and one CD8 memory plate to each donor. Broader study findings: Some clonotypes were shared by all four sorted-subset donors, while others were not shared. The non-shared ones had lower generation probabilities than the shared ones.

In regard to this clone: Antigen: not known.

Method: immunoSEQ multiplex PCR; TCRdb's copy keeps in-frame clones and lacks some. The sample yields 2 million to 3 million clones, roughly 93% seen once. Sequenced input: naive CD4+ T cells from PBMCs. The sample's subset: CD45RA+ positively selected. The clonotype was recovered from a man aged 18 to 30 in good health. Some clones in this sample may be carry-over from other donors' samples.

The CDR3 DNA is TGTGCCAGCAGCTCCGGGACACCAACCTACAATGAGCAGTTCTTC. Translated, it gives CASSSGTPTYNEQFF. The V and J genes are TRBV7-6 and TRBJ2-1; D is perhaps TRBD1 (6 bases). Germline CDR1 reads SGHVS; CDR2 reads FNYEAQ. Trimming shortened V by 4 bases and J by 2 bases, and 12 bases separated the two germline ends. The CDR3 is 15 amino acids.